The rows below give T cell receptor beta chains drawn from one sample of a study of shared clonotypes between healthy human individuals. Data came from immunoSEQ multiplex PCR; TCRdb stores just in-frame clones and leaves some out. This sample carries just over 2,000,000 clones, 95% of them seen once, and the ten largest clones take under 0.15%. Input material: naive CD4+ T cells sorted from blood. The receptors stem from a man younger than 30 in good health. The conserved cysteine and the conserved F or W are not part of the CDR3 here. Fields, in order: CDR3 length, V gene, J gene, CDR3 protein.

12	TRBV7-2	TRBJ1-5	ASSLGQGDQPQH
13	TRBV30	TRBJ1-1	AWTTLGGFGTEAF
13	TRBV15	TRBJ2-7	ATSRDLGKGYEQY
14	TRBV6-6	TRBJ2-7	ASSYEARTGSYEQY
14	TRBV30	TRBJ2-2	AWISGLARNTGELF
12	TRBV19	TRBJ2-4	ASRGQRVENIQY
12	TRBV6-1	TRBJ1-5	ASSNRNFNQPQH
11	TRBV6-5	TRBJ2-7	ASSRQGNYEQY
13	TRBV27	TRBJ2-7	ASSLGTGVTYEQY
13	TRBV5-4	TRBJ1-1	ASSLGGKGDVGAF